The rows below give T cell receptor beta chains drawn from one sample of a study of brain T cells in children with intractable seizures. TCRdb's copy holds only in-frame clones and misses some; the assay was immunoSEQ multiplex PCR. The sample has 110,000 or so clones; around 94% are singletons. Sequencing used peripheral blood, obtained at surgery. The origin of the receptors is a boy under two years old with hemimegalencephaly and intractable seizures. Both conserved end residues are part of each CDR3. The order of the fields is clone size, V gene, CDR3 length, D gene, J gene, CDR3 protein, CDR3 DNA. The D gene is left open where the match is weak. Rows give clone size only sometimes, using once, few, many, or a class for an expanded clone.

size: .
V: TRBV18
length: 13
D: .
J: TRBJ1-1
CDR3: CASSPLQNTEAFF
DNA: TGTGCCAGCTCACCACTCCAGAACACTGAAGCTTTCTTT

size: .
V: TRBV30
length: 12
D: .
J: TRBJ2-1
CDR3: CAWGLQYNEQFF
DNA: TGTGCCTGGGGGTTACAGTACAATGAGCAGTTCTTC

size: .
V: TRBV6-1
length: 17
D: .
J: TRBJ1-5
CDR3: CASSEAFSEGPNQPQHF
DNA: TGTGCCAGCAGTGAAGCCTTTTCTGAGGGACCCAATCAGCCCCAGCATTTT

size: .
V: TRBV9
length: 19
D: TRBD2
J: TRBJ2-1
CDR3: CASSVARGFSSGAYNEQFF
DNA: TGTGCCAGCAGCGTAGCCCGCGGTTTCAGTAGCGGGGCCTACAATGAGCAGTTCTTC

size: once
V: TRBV6-5
length: 12
D: .
J: TRBJ2-7
CDR3: CATQGPGGEQYF
DNA: TGTGCCACTCAGGGCCCCGGGGGCGAGCAGTACTTC

size: .
V: TRBV19
length: 18
D: TRBD2
J: TRBJ2-2
CDR3: CASSLVGLAGVYTGELFF
DNA: TGTGCCAGTAGTTTAGTCGGGCTAGCGGGAGTTTACACCGGGGAGCTGTTTTTT

size: .
V: TRBV28
length: 12
D: .
J: TRBJ1-2
CDR3: CASSGIQYGYTF
DNA: TGTGCCAGCAGCGGGATCCAATATGGCTACACCTTC

size: .
V: TRBV19
length: 13
D: .
J: TRBJ1-5
CDR3: CASSIDANQPQHF
DNA: TGTGCCAGTAGTATAGACGCCAATCAGCCCCAGCATTTT

size: .
V: TRBV5-6
length: 13
D: .
J: TRBJ2-3
CDR3: CASSLSATDTQYF
DNA: TGTGCCAGCAGCTTATCGGCCACAGATACGCAGTATTTT

size: .
V: TRBV10-3
length: 14
D: TRBD1
J: TRBJ2-2
CDR3: CATRRTGEPEELFF
DNA: TGTGCCACCAGGAGGACAGGGGAGCCTGAGGAGCTGTTTTTT

size: .
V: TRBV7-6
length: 15
D: .
J: TRBJ2-1
CDR3: CASSYLDSPYNEQFF
DNA: TGTGCCAGCAGCTATCTAGACAGCCCCTACAATGAGCAGTTCTTC

size: .
V: TRBV3-1/TRBV3-2
length: 13
D: .
J: TRBJ2-3
CDR3: CASSLAYTDTQYF
DNA: TGTGCCAGCAGCCTAGCCTACACAGATACGCAGTATTTT

size: .
V: TRBV5-1
length: 12
D: .
J: TRBJ1-5
CDR3: CASSPDGQPQHF
DNA: TGCGCCAGCAGTCCGGATGGCCAGCCCCAGCATTTT

size: .
V: TRBV6-1
length: 17
D: .
J: TRBJ2-1
CDR3: CASSEASKASGEDEQFF
DNA: TGTGCCAGCAGTGAAGCGAGTAAGGCGTCGGGTGAGGATGAGCAGTTCTTC

size: .
V: TRBV3-1/TRBV3-2
length: 13
D: TRBD2
J: TRBJ2-3
CDR3: CASSPFWRETQYF
DNA: TGTGCCAGCAGCCCCTTTTGGCGGGAGACGCAGTATTTT

size: .
V: TRBV10-3
length: 14
D: .
J: TRBJ1-2
CDR3: CAISESWGAGGYTF
DNA: TGTGCCATCAGTGAGTCGTGGGGGGCTGGTGGCTACACCTTC

size: .
V: TRBV6-1
length: 16
D: TRBD2
J: TRBJ2-5
CDR3: CASSEGQAGGRETQYF
DNA: TGTGCCAGCAGTGAAGGTCAGGCGGGAGGTCGAGAGACCCAGTACTTC

size: .
V: TRBV7-9
length: 15
D: TRBD1
J: TRBJ1-1
CDR3: CASSQYTGGDTEAFF
DNA: TGTGCCAGCAGCCAGTACACAGGGGGGGACACTGAAGCTTTCTTT

size: .
V: TRBV27
length: 17
D: .
J: TRBJ1-6
CDR3: CASSLVWGWDEVSPLHF
DNA: TGTGCCAGCAGTTTAGTGTGGGGGTGGGACGAGGTCTCACCCCTCCACTTT

size: .
V: TRBV15
length: 13
D: .
J: TRBJ2-7
CDR3: CATSRDSTYEQYF
DNA: TGTGCCACCAGCAGGGACTCTACCTACGAGCAGTACTTC

size: .
V: TRBV29-1
length: 12
D: .
J: TRBJ2-5
CDR3: CSVGDFQETQYF
DNA: TGCAGCGTTGGCGACTTCCAAGAGACCCAGTACTTC

size: .
V: TRBV2
length: 14
D: TRBD2
J: TRBJ2-7
CDR3: CASRRKLAAYEQYF
DNA: TGTGCCAGCAGAAGAAAACTAGCGGCCTACGAGCAGTACTTC

size: .
V: TRBV18
length: 19
D: TRBD2
J: TRBJ2-3
CDR3: CASSPTPGLAGGPSDTQYF
DNA: TGTGCCAGCTCACCGACCCCGGGACTAGCGGGAGGACCTTCAGATACGCAGTATTTT

size: .
V: TRBV5-1
length: 16
D: TRBD1
J: TRBJ1-4
CDR3: CASSLSLGQANEKLFF
DNA: TGCGCCAGCAGCTTGAGTCTGGGACAGGCTAATGAAAAACTGTTTTTT

size: .
V: TRBV20-1
length: 16
D: TRBD1
J: TRBJ1-1
CDR3: CSASSWDRSLNTEAFF
DNA: TGCAGTGCTAGTAGCTGGGACAGGTCATTGAACACTGAAGCTTTCTTT

size: .
V: TRBV5-6
length: 14
D: .
J: TRBJ2-7
CDR3: CASSLTYRVDEQYF
DNA: TGTGCCAGCAGCTTGACCTACCGGGTAGACGAGCAGTACTTC

size: .
V: TRBV6-2/TRBV6-3
length: 15
D: TRBD1
J: TRBJ2-7
CDR3: CASSSTGTGGYEQYF
DNA: TGTGCCAGCAGTTCGACCGGGACAGGGGGCTACGAGCAGTACTTC

size: .
V: TRBV9
length: 13
D: .
J: TRBJ2-5
CDR3: CASSVGTEETQYF
DNA: TGTGCCAGCAGCGTAGGAACAGAAGAGACCCAGTACTTC

size: .
V: TRBV24-1
length: 14
D: .
J: TRBJ2-7
CDR3: CATSGSGGAYEQYF
DNA: TGTGCCACCAGTGGGAGCGGTGGGGCCTACGAGCAGTACTTC

size: once
V: TRBV9
length: 13
D: .
J: TRBJ2-3
CDR3: CASSPSRGGTQYF
DNA: TGTGCCAGCAGCCCTAGCCGGGGCGGTACGCAGTATTTT

size: .
V: TRBV7-2
length: 14
D: .
J: TRBJ2-7
CDR3: CASSSGDWTYEQYF
DNA: TGTGCCAGCAGCTCCGGAGATTGGACCTACGAGCAGTACTTC

size: .
V: TRBV28
length: 15
D: .
J: TRBJ2-7
CDR3: CASSSRGAGSYEQYF
DNA: TGTGCCAGCAGCTCCCGGGGTGCGGGCTCCTACGAGCAGTACTTC

size: .
V: TRBV20-1
length: 16
D: .
J: TRBJ2-3
CDR3: CSASVPRDPRLDTQYF
DNA: TGCAGTGCTAGTGTCCCCCGGGACCCAAGGTTAGATACGCAGTATTTT

size: .
V: TRBV6-6
length: 11
D: .
J: TRBJ2-1
CDR3: CATGDYNEQFF
DNA: TGTGCCACCGGGGACTACAATGAGCAGTTCTTC

size: .
V: TRBV6-2/TRBV6-3
length: 18
D: TRBD2
J: TRBJ2-7
CDR3: CASSYAGLAGLEQYEQYF
DNA: TGTGCCAGCAGTTACGCGGGACTAGCGGGTCTGGAGCAGTACGAGCAGTACTTC

size: .
V: TRBV6-1
length: 16
D: .
J: TRBJ2-1
CDR3: CASSGWSASSYNEQFF
DNA: TGTGCCAGTAGTGGATGGAGCGCCAGCTCCTACAATGAGCAGTTCTTC

size: once
V: TRBV21-1
length: 14
D: .
J: TRBJ1-2
CDR3: CASSKGEDGAGYTF
DNA: TGTGCCAGCAGCAAAGGGGAGGACGGAGCTGGCTACACCTTC

size: .
V: TRBV19
length: 11
D: .
J: TRBJ2-7
CDR3: CASSLGYEQYF
DNA: TGTGCCAGTAGTCTGGGCTACGAGCAGTACTTC

size: .
V: TRBV6-1
length: 19
D: TRBD2
J: TRBJ2-3
CDR3: CASSERGGTSGTSTDTQYF
DNA: TGTGCCAGCAGTGAAAGGGGCGGAACTAGCGGGACGAGCACAGATACGCAGTATTTT

size: .
V: TRBV9
length: 14
D: .
J: TRBJ2-7
CDR3: CASSVDGGRHEQYF
DNA: TGTGCCAGCAGCGTAGATGGGGGGCGTCACGAGCAGTACTTC

size: .
V: TRBV9
length: 14
D: .
J: TRBJ2-7
CDR3: CASSVGASSYEQYF
DNA: TGTGCCAGCAGCGTAGGCGCCAGTTCCTACGAGCAGTACTTC

size: .
V: TRBV24-1
length: 15
D: TRBD2
J: TRBJ2-2
CDR3: CATSAAGLNTGELFF
DNA: TGTGCCACCAGTGCTGCGGGACTAAACACCGGGGAGCTGTTTTTT

size: .
V: TRBV9
length: 16
D: .
J: TRBJ1-2
CDR3: CASSAYTGRLNYGYTF
DNA: TGTGCCAGCAGCGCTTATACAGGGCGGCTTAACTATGGCTACACCTTC

size: .
V: TRBV4-2
length: 17
D: TRBD2
J: TRBJ2-1
CDR3: CASSQGLAGGGADEQFF
DNA: TGTGCCAGCAGCCAAGGTCTAGCGGGAGGGGGGGCGGATGAGCAGTTCTTC

size: .
V: TRBV30
length: 15
D: .
J: TRBJ1-3
CDR3: CAWSVRGVVGNTIYF
DNA: TGTGCCTGGAGTGTACGGGGGGTTGTTGGAAACACCATATATTTT

size: once
V: TRBV6-6
length: 12
D: .
J: TRBJ2-5
CDR3: CASSPRAGTQYF
DNA: TGTGCCAGCAGTCCCCGGGCGGGGACCCAGTACTTC

size: .
V: TRBV6-5
length: 13
D: .
J: TRBJ1-2
CDR3: CASSRTANYGYTF
DNA: TGTGCCAGCAGCCGTACAGCTAACTATGGCTACACCTTC

size: once
V: TRBV24-1
length: 16
D: TRBD2
J: TRBJ2-3
CDR3: CATSDRAGPNTDTQYF
DNA: TGTGCCACCAGTGACCGAGCGGGACCAAACACAGATACGCAGTATTTT

size: .
V: TRBV5-4
length: 16
D: .
J: TRBJ2-3
CDR3: CASSLDSGTNTDTQYF
DNA: TGTGCCAGCAGCTTGGATTCGGGGACGAACACAGATACGCAGTATTTT

size: .
V: TRBV5-1
length: 15
D: TRBD1
J: TRBJ2-7
CDR3: CASSLTSGGVNEQYF
DNA: TGCGCCAGCAGCTTGACATCAGGGGGAGTGAACGAGCAGTACTTC

size: once
V: TRBV27
length: 16
D: .
J: TRBJ2-1
CDR3: CASSPRDRQRGNEQFF
DNA: TGTGCCAGCAGTCCACGGGACCGACAGAGGGGCAATGAGCAGTTCTTC

size: .
V: TRBV28
length: 16
D: .
J: TRBJ1-1
CDR3: CASSFSFRGMDTEAFF
DNA: TGTGCCAGCAGTTTCAGTTTTCGGGGGATGGACACTGAAGCTTTCTTT

size: .
V: TRBV30
length: 14
D: TRBD1
J: TRBJ1-5
CDR3: CAWSGGTDNQPQHF
DNA: TGTGCCTGGAGTGGCGGGACAGATAATCAGCCCCAGCATTTT

size: .
V: TRBV3-1/TRBV3-2
length: 18
D: .
J: TRBJ2-1
CDR3: CASSQDPPVGLAGFEQFF
DNA: TGTGCCAGCAGCCAAGATCCGCCAGTGGGTCTCGCCGGATTCGAGCAGTTCTTC

size: .
V: TRBV6-7
length: 17
D: TRBD2
J: TRBJ2-5
CDR3: CASSYRTSGPLEETQYF
DNA: TGTGCCAGCAGTTACCGAACTAGCGGCCCCCTGGAGGAGACCCAGTACTTC

size: .
V: TRBV5-1
length: 14
D: TRBD2
J: TRBJ2-7
CDR3: CASSAGTSGYEQYF
DNA: TGCGCCAGCAGCGCCGGGACTAGTGGCTACGAGCAGTACTTC

size: .
V: TRBV7-8
length: 16
D: TRBD2
J: TRBJ2-5
CDR3: CASSLVGLAGLETQYF
DNA: TGTGCCAGCAGCTTAGTTGGACTAGCGGGATTGGAGACCCAGTACTTC